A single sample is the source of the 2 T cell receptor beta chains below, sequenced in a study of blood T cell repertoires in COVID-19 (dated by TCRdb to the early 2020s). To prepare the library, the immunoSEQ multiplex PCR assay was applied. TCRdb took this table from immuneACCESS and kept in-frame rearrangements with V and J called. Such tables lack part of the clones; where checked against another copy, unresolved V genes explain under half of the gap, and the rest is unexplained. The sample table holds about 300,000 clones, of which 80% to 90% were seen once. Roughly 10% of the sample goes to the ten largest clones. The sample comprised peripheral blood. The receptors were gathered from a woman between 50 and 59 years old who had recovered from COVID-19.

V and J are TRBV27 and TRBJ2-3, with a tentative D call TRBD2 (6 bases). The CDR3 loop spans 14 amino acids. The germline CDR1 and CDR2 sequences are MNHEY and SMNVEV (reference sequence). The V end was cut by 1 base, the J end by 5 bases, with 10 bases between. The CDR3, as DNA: TGTGCCAGCAGTTTATGGGGGGTTCAAGATACGCAGTATTTT. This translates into CASSLWGVQDTQYF.

CDR3 residues: CASANTGSNEKLFF. CDR3 bases: TGTGCCAGCGCAAATACCGGGAGCAATGAAAAACTGTTTTTT. The V call is TRBV28, the J call TRBJ1-4; D ambiguous. Trimming shortened V by 8 bases and J by 5 bases, and 15 bases separated the two germline ends. The CDR3 is made up of 14 amino acids. From germline, CDR1 is MDHEN and CDR2 SYDVKM.